These 7 T cell receptor beta chains came from one sample sequenced in a study of OX40 agonist ivuxolimab in advanced cancers. Data came from immunoSEQ multiplex PCR; TCRdb stores just in-frame clones and leaves some out. The sample gives under 20,000 clones, approximately 92% of which show up once; over 25% is in the top ten. This material consisted of CD4+ or CD8+ T cells sorted from blood, taken in a trial of the OX40 agonist ivuxolimab. The receptors derive from an adult with an advanced solid tumor such as melanoma, head and neck, liver or kidney cancer.

The chain has TRBV4-3 and TRBJ1-1; D is uncertain. This CDR3 has 13 residues. V was clipped by 0 bases and J by 8 bases, with 10 bases between them. Germline assignment: CDR1 LGHNA and CDR2 YSLEER. CDR3 residues: CASSQDRRGEAFF. CDR3 coding DNA: TGCGCCAGCAGCCAAGATCGGCGGGGAGAAGCTTTCTTT.

The chain uses TRBV4-1 and TRBJ2-1; 7 bases fit TRBD2. Trimming at V came to 1 base and at J to 4 bases, leaving 4 bases not matched to a gene. Germline V gene lookup returns CDR1 MGHRA and CDR2 YSYEKL. CDR3 length: 15 residues. The CDR3 loop is CASSQVSGSYNEQFF. CDR3 sequence (DNA): TGCGCCAGCAGCCAAGTTAGCGGGTCGTACAATGAGCAGTTCTTC.

This chain uses TRBV7-2 with TRBJ2-3; 14 bases are a match to TRBD2. From germline, CDR1 is SGHTA and CDR2 FQGNSA. With 0 bases clipped from V and 8 bases from J, the junction kept 16 bases outside the gene matches. The length of the CDR3 is 20 residues. The CDR3 sequence: CASSLAVGTSGSLVLGTQYF. As DNA, the CDR3 is TGTGCCAGCAGCTTAGCGGTGGGGACTAGCGGGAGCCTAGTTTTAGGTACGCAGTATTTT.

This clone was counted a single time. The chain uses TRBV19 and TRBJ2-7; TRBD1 agrees at 9 bases. Germline-derived CDR1 and CDR2 are LNHDA and SQIVND (reference sequence). J gave up 4 bases and V 1 base, and 8 bases lay outside the gene matches. The CDR3 runs 16 residues. As DNA, the CDR3 is TGTGCCAGTAGTATAGCCCCCGGGACAGGGTTTTACGAGCAGTACTTC. Its protein product is CASSIAPGTGFYEQYF.

CDR3 bases: TGTGCCAGCAGGGGGGACAGGGAAGGCGGCTACACCTTC. This translates into CASRGDREGGYTF. The chain uses TRBV7-7 and TRBJ1-2; 9 positions agree with TRBD1. Trimming at V came to 6 bases and at J to 8 bases, leaving 7 bases not matched to a gene. Germline CDR1 and CDR2: SSHAT and FNYEAQ (reference sequence). The CDR3 extends over 13 amino acids.

V and J are TRBV9 and TRBJ2-1, with D possibly TRBD2 on 6 matching bases. V dropped 0 bases and J dropped 0 bases, with 13 bases sitting between them. Germline CDR1 is SGDLS and CDR2 is YYNGEE. This CDR3 spans 17 amino acids. CDR3 loop: CASSVGGRGSSYNEQFF. The CDR3 nucleotides are TGTGCCAGCAGCGTAGGGGGACGGGGGAGCTCCTACAATGAGCAGTTCTTC.

As regards this clone: One junction end does not reproduce the germline sequence, and a read error may be involved. V usage is TRBV5-4 and J usage is TRBJ2-7; D is unresolved. Germline V gene sequence: CDR1 SGHNT, CDR2 YYREEE (reference sequence). The CDR3 has 12 amino acids. The CDR3 coding sequence is TGTGCCAGCAGCTTGAGTCGGTCTTCCGTTCTCTTC. This encodes CASSLSRSSVLF. The entire variable domain, with the rest obtained from reference TRBV5-4 and TRBJ2-7, is as follows: ETGVTQSPTHLIKTRGQQVTLRCSSQSGHNTVSWYQQALGQGPQFIFQYYREEENGRGNFPPRFSGLQFPNYSSELNVNALELDDSALYLCASSLSRSSVLFGPGTRLTVT.